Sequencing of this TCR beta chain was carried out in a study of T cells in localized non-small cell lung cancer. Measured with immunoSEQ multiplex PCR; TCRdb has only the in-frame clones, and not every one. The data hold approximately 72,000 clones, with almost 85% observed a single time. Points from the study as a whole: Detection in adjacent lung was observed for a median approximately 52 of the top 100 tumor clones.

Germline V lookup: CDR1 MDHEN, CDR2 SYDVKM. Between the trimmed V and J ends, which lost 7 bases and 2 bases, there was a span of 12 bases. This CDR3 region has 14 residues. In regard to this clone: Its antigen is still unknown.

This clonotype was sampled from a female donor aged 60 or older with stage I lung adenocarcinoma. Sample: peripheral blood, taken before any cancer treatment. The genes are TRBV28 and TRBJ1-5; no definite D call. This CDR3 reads CASNVRSGNQPQHF. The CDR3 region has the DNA TGTGCCAGCAACGTACGGAGTGGCAATCAGCCCCAGCATTTT. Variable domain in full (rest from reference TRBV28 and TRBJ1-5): DVKVTQSSRYLVKRTGEKVFLECVQDMDHENMFWYRQDPGLGLRLIYFSYDVKMKEKGDIPEGYSVSREKKERFSLILESASTNQTSMYLCASNVRSGNQPQHFGDGTRLSIL.